This passage covers 27 T cell receptor beta chains from one sample sequenced in a study of glioma-infiltrating T cells after dendritic cell vaccination (dated by TCRdb to 2015 to 2016). The library was made by the immunoSEQ multiplex PCR assay. The clones in this table, taken by TCRdb from immuneACCESS, are in-frame only. Not every clone is retained; where verified, under half of the shortfall comes from an unresolved V gene, and the cause of the rest is unknown. A total of 65,000 or so clones appear in this sample, about 89% of them only once. Around a tenth of the sample is in the top ten clones. The label giving this sample's time point can be read as: after dendritic cell vaccination, including at tumor progression/relapse. Sequenced here: blood, sampled after dendritic cell vaccination. The receptors derive from a human donor with glioblastoma.

V and J are TRBV9 and TRBJ2-5; 11 bases line up with TRBD1. The germline V gene has CDR1 SGDLS and CDR2 YYNGEE. The CDR3 runs 18 residues. V shed 1 base, J shed 4 bases, and the junction held 12 bases outside the gene matches. CDR3 nucleotide sequence: TGTGCCAGCAGCGTACCTCGATCCGGGACAGGGGGGTCAGAGACCCAGTACTTC. Translating gives CASSVPRSGTGGSETQYF. Full variable domain (remainder filled in from reference TRBV9 and TRBJ2-5): DSGVTQTPKHLITATGQRVTLRCSPRSGDLSVYWYQQSLDQGLQFLIQYYNGEERAKGNILERFSAQQFPDLHSELNLSSLELGDSALYFCASSVPRSGTGGSETQYFGPGTRLLVL.

The rearrangement uses TRBV7-8 and TRBJ2-3; 7 nucleotides match TRBD2. V trimming: 4 bases; J trimming: 6 bases; junction bases outside the gene matches: 19. This CDR3 region has 18 residues. Germline CDR1 SGHVS, CDR2 FQNEAQ. Written as DNA, the CDR3 is TGTGCCAGCAGCTCCCGTTCCGGCGGGAGCATGAAGAGGGATACGCAGTATTTT. As protein: CASSSRSGGSMKRDTQYF.

The rearrangement links TRBV7-9 to TRBJ1-1, with 7 positions matching TRBD1. V was clipped by 5 bases and J by 3 bases; unmatched bases: 12. This CDR3 has 16 residues. From germline, CDR1 is SEHNR and CDR2 FQNEAQ (reference sequence). As DNA, the CDR3 is TGTGCCAGCAGCCCCCGTAAAGGGACAGAGTACACTGAAGCTTTCTTT. This translates into CASSPRKGTEYTEAFF.

The chain couples TRBV6-5 to TRBJ1-6; D is unclear. The CDR3 contains 12 residues. Trimming stripped 5 bases from V and 10 bases from J, with 9 bases between. Per germline, CDR1 MNHEY and CDR2 SVGAGI. The CDR3 sequence: CASSPTSSPLHF. The DNA of the CDR3 is TGTGCCAGCAGTCCGACAAGCTCACCCCTCCACTTT.

This clone is a singleton in its sample. The V gene is TRBV4-3, the J gene TRBJ2-7; 10 bases agree with TRBD2. CDR3 length equals 16 residues. V dropped 4 bases and J dropped 3; count of bases not matched to a gene: 9. Germline V gives CDR1 LGHNA, CDR2 YSLEER. In DNA, the CDR3 is TGCGCCAGCAGCCGAGTAGCGGGGGGTACCAGCTACGAGCAGTACTTC. Translated: CASSRVAGGTSYEQYF.

The rearrangement joins TRBV5-4 to TRBJ2-1; 8 nucleotides align to TRBD2. The CDR3 extends over 19 amino acids. With V trimmed by 0 bases and J by 5 bases, 16 bases remained unmatched. Germline V lookup: CDR1 SGHNT, CDR2 YYREEE (reference sequence). The DNA for the CDR3 is TGTGCCAGCAGCTTGGGTCTCATCGCGGCGGGGGGTATCGACAATGAGCAGTTCTTC. Amino acids: CASSLGLIAAGGIDNEQFF.

The chain is built from TRBV10-3 and TRBJ2-6, with a weak D call TRBD1 (5 bases). The CDR3 sequence is 15 residues long. The V and J ends lost 2 bases and 0 bases respectively, with 5 bases between them. CDR1 is ENHRY and CDR2 is SYGVKD in the germline V gene. CDR3 in amino acids: CAISEQGSGANVLTF. The DNA of the CDR3 is TGTGCCATCAGTGAGCAGGGCTCTGGGGCCAACGTCCTGACTTTC.

The chain recombines TRBV7-9 with TRBJ1-5; D perhaps matches TRBD1 (6 bases). The length of the CDR3 is 15 residues. Germline CDR1 reads SEHNR; CDR2 reads FQNEAQ (reference sequence). Trimming removed 3 bases at V and 1 base at J, with 10 bases between. DNA of the CDR3: TGTGCCAGCAGCTTGGGGGGGCCCAGCAATCAGCCCCAGCATTTT. Translating gives CASSLGGPSNQPQHF. The full variable domain, in which reference TRBV7-9 and TRBJ1-5 provide the parts outside the CDR3, is DTGVSQNPRHKITKRGQNVTFRCDPISEHNRLYWYRQTLGQGPEFLTYFQNEAQLEKSRLLSDRFSAERPKGSFSTLEIQRTEQGDSAMYLCASSLGGPSNQPQHFGDGTRLSIL.

This clone is a singleton in its sample. The V gene is TRBV29-1, the J gene TRBJ1-1, with 8 positions matching TRBD1. Looked up from germline, CDR1 is SQVTM and CDR2 is ANQGSEA. The length of the CDR3 is 13 residues. V lost 4 bases and J lost 6; bases outside the gene matches: 7. The CDR3 sequence: CSVATGGQSEAFF. The CDR3, as DNA: TGCAGCGTTGCCACAGGGGGTCAGTCTGAAGCTTTCTTT.

The V call is TRBV5-6, the J call TRBJ1-2, with D perhaps TRBD1 (6 bases). The V gene's germline CDR1 is SGHDT and CDR2 YYEEEE. The CDR3 runs to 15 residues. Trimming removed 2 bases from V and 4 bases from J, with 15 bases in between. The DNA for the CDR3 is TGTGCCAGCAGCTTAGTGGGACACGTAGCCTATGGCTACACCTTC. It translates to CASSLVGHVAYGYTF.

The chain combines TRBV6-4 with TRBJ1-1; D might be TRBD1 (6 bases). Germline lookup yields CDR1 MRHNA and CDR2 SNTAGT. The V gene lost 8 bases and the J gene lost 1 base, with 17 bases spanning the gap. The CDR3 runs to 15 residues. The chain's CDR3 is CASGPKQGTNTEAFF. The CDR3 nucleotides are TGTGCCAGCGGACCGAAACAGGGAACGAACACTGAAGCTTTCTTT.

There are a few counts of this clone. J is TRBJ1-1 and V is TRBV19, with 7 bases aligning to TRBD1. This CDR3 contains 16 residues. Germline CDR1 and CDR2: LNHDA and SQIVND (reference sequence). The J segment lost 1 base and the V segment lost 3 bases, leaving 8 bases of the junction unmatched. The CDR3 DNA reads as TGTGCCAGTAGTATCTCAACAGGGGCGGGGAACACTGAAGCTTTCTTT. Encoded protein: CASSISTGAGNTEAFF.

This chain links TRBV10-3 with TRBJ2-3; 15 nucleotides align to TRBD2. Germline V lookup: CDR1 ENHRY, CDR2 SYGVKD. CDR3 length equals 18 residues. J gave up 3 bases and V 6 bases, and 10 bases lay outside the gene matches. The CDR3 is CAISPRTSGGVSTDTQYF. The CDR3 DNA reads as TGTGCCATCAGCCCCCGGACTAGCGGGGGGGTTAGTACAGATACGCAGTATTTT.

This clone was observed a handful of times. The chain has TRBV18 and TRBJ1-1, with 7 positions matching TRBD1. CDR3 length: 15 residues. Germline CDR1 and CDR2: KGHSH and LQKENI. The J segment lost 0 bases and the V segment lost 5 bases, leaving 6 bases of the junction unmatched. The CDR3 DNA is TGTGCCAGCTCAGCGACAGGGACCCTGAACACTGAAGCTTTCTTT. This codes for CASSATGTLNTEAFF.

The chain links TRBV5-1 to TRBJ1-2, with D perhaps TRBD1 (6 bases). V was clipped by 0 bases and J by 6 bases, with 12 bases between them. The CDR3 consists of 14 residues. Germline loops: CDR1 SGHRS, CDR2 YFSETQ. The CDR3 protein is CASSLGVAGDGYTF. The CDR3, as DNA: TGCGCCAGCAGCTTGGGGGTGGCAGGGGATGGCTACACCTTC.

In this sample, this clone turned up a few times. The genes are TRBV29-1 and TRBJ1-2, with 7 bases lining up with TRBD1. The germline V gene encodes CDR1 SQVTM and CDR2 ANQGSEA. The ends lost 6 bases at V and 7 bases at J; junction bases unmatched: 8. There are 12 residues in the CDR3. The CDR3 DNA is TGCAGCGTCGGAGACAGGGCCCTTGGCTACACCTTC. This codes for CSVGDRALGYTF.

The CDR3 loop is CASSLPGQGKAFF. The CDR3 DNA reads as TGTGCCAGCAGCTTACCGGGACAGGGTAAAGCTTTCTTT. The chain is built from TRBV7-9 and TRBJ1-1; 9 nucleotides match TRBD1. CDR1 is SEHNR and CDR2 is FQNEAQ in the germline V gene (reference sequence). CDR3 length: 13 amino acids. J was trimmed by 9 bases and V by 2 bases; bases with no gene match: 4.

The rearrangement links TRBV4-1 to TRBJ2-1, with 7 bases lining up with TRBD1. CDR1 and CDR2 (germline): MGHRA, YSYEKL. V shed 1 base, J shed 4 bases, and the junction held 4 bases outside the gene matches. This CDR3 is built from 15 residues. CDR3 sequence: CASSQGGTAYNEQFF. The CDR3 region has the DNA TGCGCCAGCAGCCAAGGGGGGACAGCTTACAATGAGCAGTTCTTC.

The J gene is TRBJ1-2, the V gene TRBV21-1; the table's D call, TRBD1, has no DNA check behind it. TRBV21-1 is tagged as a pseudogene. The CDR3 is 11 amino acids. CDR3 in amino acids: CARKQGSGYTF. The CDR3 bases are TGTGCCAGAAAACAGGGAAGTGGCTACACCTTC.

The chain carries TRBV7-8 and TRBJ1-1; 7 nucleotides match TRBD1. Germline V CDR1 and CDR2: SGHVS, FQNEAQ. This CDR3 comprises 14 residues. The J segment lost 4 bases and the V segment lost 6 bases, leaving 8 bases of the junction unmatched. CDR3 amino acids: CASRPLAGGTEAFF. In DNA form, the CDR3 reads TGTGCCAGCAGACCCTTGGCAGGGGGCACTGAAGCTTTCTTT.

The chain uses TRBV7-3 and TRBJ2-3; 12 bases line up with TRBD2. V gave up 5 bases and J gave up 8 bases; unmatched junction bases: 5. The CDR3 sequence is 14 residues long. The V gene's germline CDR1 is SGHTA and CDR2 FQGTGA. The CDR3 nucleotides read TGTGCCAGCAGCCAGACTAGCGGGGGAGCTACGCAGTATTTT. It specifies CASSQTSGGATQYF.

As DNA, the CDR3 is TGTGCCAGCAGCGTGGACCCTGGGGAGTCCCGAAAACTGTTTTTT. It codes for CASSVDPGESRKLFF. The chain employs TRBV9 and TRBJ1-4; D gene ambiguous. The germline CDR1 and CDR2 sequences are SGDLS and YYNGEE. The CDR3 has 15 amino acids. V was pared by 2 bases and J by 10 bases, with 18 bases between.

The chain carries TRBV6-6 and TRBJ1-4, with 12 nucleotides matching TRBD1. V was pared by 5 bases and J by 7 bases, with 5 bases of the junction left unmatched. The CDR3 is 15 amino acids. CDR1 is MNHNY, CDR2 SVGAGI, per germline (reference sequence). The CDR3 loop reads CASSGPGQGAEKLFF. The CDR3 DNA reads TGTGCCAGCAGTGGCCCGGGACAGGGGGCTGAAAAACTGTTTTTT.

Comment on this clone: The final CDR3 position lacks the conserved phenylalanine or tryptophan, pointing to a likely read error. The gene calls are TRBV5-1 and TRBJ1-2; D gene uncertain. V dropped 3 bases and J dropped 8 bases, with 14 bases sitting between them. Germline loops: CDR1 SGHRS, CDR2 YFSETQ. The CDR3 runs to 13 residues. The CDR3 region is CASSYDATSGYTL. The DNA for the CDR3 is TGCGCCAGCAGCTACGACGCCACTTCAGGCTACACCCTC.

V and J are TRBV5-6 and TRBJ1-2; no firm D call. Between the trimmed V and J ends, which lost 4 bases and 8 bases, there was a span of 18 bases. This CDR3 region has 14 residues. Germline assignment: CDR1 SGHDT and CDR2 YYEEEE. The CDR3 is CASSPMSQSWGYTF. CDR3 in DNA: TGTGCCAGCAGCCCGATGAGTCAATCCTGGGGCTACACCTTC.

A single count supports this clone. V gene TRBV6-5 combines with J gene TRBJ1-1; D not certain. The CDR3 spans 13 residues. Trimming took off 5 bases at V and 6 bases at J, with 13 bases between the two ends. Per the germline V gene, CDR1 is MNHEY and CDR2 is SVGAGI. This chain's CDR3 is CASSEVGRPEAFF. CDR3 bases: TGTGCCAGCAGTGAAGTAGGGAGGCCTGAAGCTTTCTTT.

The rearrangement uses TRBV6-5 and TRBJ1-4; 8 bases are shared with TRBD1. The CDR3 extends over 15 amino acids. Germline V gives CDR1 MNHEY, CDR2 SVGAGI. J lost 8 bases, V lost 8 bases, and 13 bases had no gene match. The chain's CDR3 is CASGAGGPMGEKLFF. CDR3 sequence (DNA): TGTGCCAGCGGGGCAGGGGGCCCTATGGGGGAAAAACTGTTTTTT.